The clone carrying this TCR beta chain was detected ten times or more. The time point denotes: newly diagnosed GD, antithyroid drugs for less than 3 months. The authors made the TCR library using RNA they extracted from PBMCs. The sample originates from a study of regulatory T cells in long-lasting Graves disease. With iRepertoire HTBI primers and Arm-PCR of CDR3 regions, TCR beta libraries were built. One entry per CDR3 protein results from TCRdb running MiXCR on the multiplex PCR reads. This sample yields about 400,000 distinct CDR3 sequences, of which around 16% are seen a single time; 20% belongs to the top ten. The CDR3 runs 13 residues. Trimming cost V 7 bases and J 2 bases, with 15 bases left between them. In germline, CDR1 is DFQATT, CDR2 SNEGSKA (reference sequence). These data were also reused for a study on T cells in Graves' hyperthyroidism and ophthalmopathy.

Here the sequenced sample was peripheral blood mononuclear cells (PBMCs), taken at new diagnosis, from a patient treated with antithyroid drugs. The V gene is TRBV20-1, the J gene TRBJ2-7, with D possibly being TRBD1 (6 bases). This TCR came from a woman between 18 and 30 years old with Graves disease. This CDR3 is CSEQGLGTYEQYF. DNA for the CDR3: TGCAGTGAACAGGGCTTAGGGACCTACGAGCAGTACTTC.